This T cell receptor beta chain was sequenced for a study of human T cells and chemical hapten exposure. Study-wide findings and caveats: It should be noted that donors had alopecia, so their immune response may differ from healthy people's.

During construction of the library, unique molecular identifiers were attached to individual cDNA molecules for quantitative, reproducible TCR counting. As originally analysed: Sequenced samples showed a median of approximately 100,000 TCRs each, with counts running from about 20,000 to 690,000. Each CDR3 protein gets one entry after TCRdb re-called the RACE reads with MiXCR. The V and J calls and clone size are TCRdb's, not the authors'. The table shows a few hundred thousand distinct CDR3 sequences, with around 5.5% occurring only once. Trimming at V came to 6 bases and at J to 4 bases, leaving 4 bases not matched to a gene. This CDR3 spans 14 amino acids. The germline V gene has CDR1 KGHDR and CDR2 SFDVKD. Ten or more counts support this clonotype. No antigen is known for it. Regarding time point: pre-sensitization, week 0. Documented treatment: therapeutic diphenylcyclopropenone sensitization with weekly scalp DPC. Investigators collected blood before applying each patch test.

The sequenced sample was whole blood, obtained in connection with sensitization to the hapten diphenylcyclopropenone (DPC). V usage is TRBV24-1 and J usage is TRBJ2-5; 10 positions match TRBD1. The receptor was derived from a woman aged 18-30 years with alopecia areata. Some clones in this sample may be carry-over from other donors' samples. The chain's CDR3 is CATSPGTGAETQYF. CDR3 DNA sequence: TGTGCCACCAGTCCCGGGACAGGGGCAGAGACCCAGTACTTC.